This T cell receptor beta chain was sequenced during a study of blood T cell repertoires in COVID-19. In the study overall: Sites in the United States, Italy and Spain provided acute and convalescent COVID-19 samples. The analysed material was cDNA or gDNA that came from T cells, B-cell-depleted T cells, or PBMCs.

From germline, CDR1 is SGHRS and CDR2 YFSETQ. V lost 4 bases, J lost 7 bases, and 4 bases stayed unmatched. This CDR3 is 15 amino acids long. Per the original methods: By means of reference gene primer amplification, nucleated cell counts were estimated. TCRdb keeps only in-frame clones here, not all; method: immunoSEQ multiplex PCR. V and J calls and clone size are as listed in that table; D and trimming were resolved from the DNA. This table holds 200,000 to 300,000 clones, around 88% found once. The chain joins TRBV5-1 to TRBJ2-1; TRBD2 aligns across 14 bases. This TCR was recovered from an elderly man with acute or convalescent COVID-19. Sequences were obtained from peripheral blood. The chain's CDR3 is CASSLGLAGANEQFF. As DNA, the CDR3 is TGCGCCAGCAGCCTGGGACTAGCGGGGGCGAATGAGCAGTTCTTC.